Below are 3 T cell receptor beta chains sequenced from a single sample in a study of PD-1 blockade in classical Hodgkin lymphoma. Generated by immunoSEQ multiplex PCR, the TCRdb table keeps only in-frame clones and is missing some. In the table there are more than 75,000 clones, 85% to 95% of which are singletons. As to time point: cycle 4 day 1 (C4D1), after less than 7 weeks of nivolumab. With no exception, relapse followed autologous stem cell transplantation in all patients, and brentuximab vedotin exposure varied. The sequencing here drew on peripheral blood mononuclear cells (PBMCs), taken before the fourth cycle of nivolumab. These receptors originate from a human donor with classical Hodgkin lymphoma.

V usage is TRBV30 and J usage is TRBJ1-5; 7 bases are shared with TRBD1. This CDR3 comprises 15 residues. Germline loops: CDR1 GTSNPN, CDR2 SVGIG (reference sequence). V shed 4 bases, J shed 0 bases, and the junction held 6 bases outside the gene matches. In nucleotides, the CDR3 is TGTGCCTGGAAGGGACAGACCTATAGCAATCAGCCCCAGCATTTT. It encodes CAWKGQTYSNQPQHF.

J is TRBJ2-5 and V is TRBV2, with 9 bases lining up with TRBD2. With 4 bases clipped from V and 4 bases from J, the junction kept 16 bases outside the gene matches. CDR1 is SNHLY, CDR2 FYNNEI, per germline. The CDR3 length is 18 residues. The CDR3 sequence: CASSGLVGGSGRLETQYF. The CDR3 DNA sequence: TGTGCCAGCAGTGGTCTCGTGGGGGGGAGCGGGAGGCTAGAGACCCAGTACTTC.

The CDR3 is CASSERGNTGELFF. The CDR3 DNA sequence: TGTGCCAGCAGTGAGAGGGGGAACACCGGGGAGCTGTTTTTT. The chain couples TRBV25-1 to TRBJ2-2; D might be TRBD1 or TRBD2, each matching 5 bases. Germline CDR1 is MGHDK and CDR2 is SYGVNS. V was clipped by 3 bases and J by 1 base, with 6 bases between them. This CDR3 spans 14 amino acids.